Presented here are 7 T cell receptor beta chains from one specimen sequenced in a study of monozygotic twins with inflammatory bowel disease. One entry per CDR3 protein, without DNA, is what TCRdb gives after re-calling the 5' RACE reads. In total, the table holds around 230,000 distinct CDR3 sequences. The sequenced material came from blood. The receptors stem from a human donor with ulcerative colitis or Crohn's disease, or a healthy co-twin of an affected twin (not recorded which).

The chain has TRBV5-5 and TRBJ1-4. Germline V gene lookup returns CDR1 SGHKS and CDR2 YYEKEE (reference sequence). CDR3 length: 14 residues. This chain's CDR3 is CASSSGRVNEKLFF. Full variable domain (missing parts from reference TRBV5-5 and TRBJ1-4): DAGVTQSPTHLIKTRGQQVTLRCSPISGHKSVSWYQQVLGQGPQFIFQYYEKEERGRGNFPDRFSARQFPNYSSELNVNALLLGDSALYLCASSSGRVNEKLFFGSGTQLSVL.

The chain uses TRBV7-2 and TRBJ2-5; TCRdb's assignment of TRBD1 cannot be checked, as there is no DNA. CDR3 length: 14 residues. Germline V CDR1 and CDR2: SGHTA, FQGNSA. The CDR3 sequence: CASSPRDYQETQYF.

V gene TRBV4-1 combines with J gene TRBJ1-4; TCRdb indicates TRBD1, and absent DNA this call remains unverified. The CDR3 loop spans 18 amino acids. CDR1 MGHRA and CDR2 YSYEKL come from the germline V gene. The CDR3 protein is CASSQNPDRGRRSEKLFF.

The CDR3 spells CASSFVRGLGTGELFF. The chain recombines TRBV5-5 with TRBJ2-2; TCRdb returns TRBD1, unconfirmable since there is no DNA. This CDR3 spans 16 amino acids. From germline, CDR1 is SGHKS and CDR2 YYEKEE (reference sequence).

The chain combines TRBV7-2 with TRBJ1-1; TCRdb's assignment of TRBD1 cannot be checked, as there is no DNA. The length of the CDR3 is 14 residues. CDR1 and CDR2 from the germline V gene are SGHTA and FQGNSA. CDR3 region: CASSLARGQSEAFF.

The genes are TRBV12-3 or TRBV12-4 and TRBJ1-2; checking the TCRdb D call of TRBD1 is not possible without DNA. CDR3 length equals 16 residues. CDR3 protein: CASSLAEGQGGSGYTF.

The gene calls are TRBV19 and TRBJ1-3; no DNA is available, so the TRBD1 call from TCRdb remains unchecked. From germline, CDR1 is LNHDA and CDR2 SQIVND (reference sequence). This CDR3 spans 14 amino acids. The CDR3 sequence is CASSSQGAGNTIYF.